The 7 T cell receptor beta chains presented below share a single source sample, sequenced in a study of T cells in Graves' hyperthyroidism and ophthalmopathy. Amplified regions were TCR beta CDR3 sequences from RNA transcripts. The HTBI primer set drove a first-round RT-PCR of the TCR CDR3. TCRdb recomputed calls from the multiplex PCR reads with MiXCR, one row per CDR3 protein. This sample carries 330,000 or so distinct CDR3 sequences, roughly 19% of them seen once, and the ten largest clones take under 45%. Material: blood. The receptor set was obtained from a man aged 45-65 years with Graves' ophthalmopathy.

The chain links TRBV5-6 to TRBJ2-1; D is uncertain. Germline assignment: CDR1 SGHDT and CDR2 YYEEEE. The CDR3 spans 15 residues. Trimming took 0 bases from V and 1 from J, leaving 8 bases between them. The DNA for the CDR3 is TGTGCCAGCAGCTTGGGGTGGGCGTCCTACAATGAGCAGTTCTTC. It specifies CASSLGWASYNEQFF.

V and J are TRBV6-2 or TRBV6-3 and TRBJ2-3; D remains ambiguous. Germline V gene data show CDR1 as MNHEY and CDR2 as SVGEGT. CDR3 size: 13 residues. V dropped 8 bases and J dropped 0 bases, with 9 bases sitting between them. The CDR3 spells CASAPRSTDTQYF. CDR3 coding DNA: TGTGCCAGCGCCCCTCGGAGCACAGATACGCAGTATTTT.

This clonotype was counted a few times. The CDR3 reads CASSLVGAEETQYF. CDR3 coding DNA: TGTGCCAGCAGTTTAGTAGGGGCGGAAGAGACCCAGTACTTC. The J gene is TRBJ2-5, the V gene TRBV28, with a tentative D call TRBD1 (5 bases). Germline CDR1 reads MDHEN; CDR2 reads SYDVKM. This CDR3 has 14 residues. The V gene lost 2 bases and the J gene lost 3 bases, with 10 bases spanning the gap.

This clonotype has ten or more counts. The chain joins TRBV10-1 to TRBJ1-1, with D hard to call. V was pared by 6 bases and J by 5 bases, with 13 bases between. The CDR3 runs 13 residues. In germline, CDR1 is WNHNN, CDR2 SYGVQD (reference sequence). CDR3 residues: CASRPREGTEAFF. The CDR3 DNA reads TGCGCCAGCAGGCCCCGTGAAGGGACTGAAGCTTTCTTT.

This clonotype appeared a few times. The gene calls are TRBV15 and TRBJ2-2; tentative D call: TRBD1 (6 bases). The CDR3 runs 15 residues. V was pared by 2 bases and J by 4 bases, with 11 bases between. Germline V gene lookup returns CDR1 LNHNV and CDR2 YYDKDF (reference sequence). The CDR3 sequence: CATSRSRGGTGELFF. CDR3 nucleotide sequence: TGTGCCACCAGCAGATCCAGAGGGGGCACCGGGGAGCTGTTTTTT.

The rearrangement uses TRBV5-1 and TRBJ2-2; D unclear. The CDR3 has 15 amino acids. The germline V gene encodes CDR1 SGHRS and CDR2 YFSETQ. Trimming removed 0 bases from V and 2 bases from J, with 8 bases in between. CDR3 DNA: TGCGCCAGCAGCTTGGGGGTAGCTAACACCGGGGAGCTGTTTTTT. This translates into CASSLGVANTGELFF.

The CDR3 region is CSASSFGKREGYEQYF. The CDR3 region has the DNA TGCAGTGCTAGTTCGTTCGGGAAGCGGGAGGGCTACGAGCAGTACTTC. The chain is built from TRBV20-1 and TRBJ2-7, with 10 positions matching TRBD2. The CDR3 runs 16 residues. V was pared by 3 bases and J by 3 bases, with 11 bases of the junction left unmatched. CDR1 is DFQATT, CDR2 SNEGSKA, per germline (reference sequence).